One sample yielded the 17 T cell receptor beta chains listed below, sequenced in a study of T cell therapy after organ transplantation. TCRdb's copy holds only in-frame clones and misses some; the assay was immunoSEQ multiplex PCR. The top ten hold about 2.9% of the sample, which has some 48,000 clones, around 93% seen once. These receptors are not linked to any known antigen. The sequences come from CD8+ T cells from blood, collected before autologous CMV-specific T cell therapy. All receptors come from a human patient who had received a solid organ transplant and had CMV disease.

This rearrangement joins TRBV6-5 to TRBJ1-2; D unclear. Germline lookup yields CDR1 MNHEY and CDR2 SVGAGI. The germline V and J ends were trimmed by 2 bases and 4 bases, with 8 bases remaining between them. This CDR3 has 13 amino acids. CDR3 nucleotide sequence: TGTGCCAGCAGTTACGGGGAGGGCTATGGCTACACCTTC. As protein: CASSYGEGYGYTF.

The chain couples TRBV5-6 to TRBJ1-1; D perhaps matches TRBD1 (6 bases). The CDR3 sequence is 18 residues long. The germline V gene encodes CDR1 SGHDT and CDR2 YYEEEE. Trimming took 4 bases from V and 0 from J, leaving 22 bases between them. In nucleotides, the CDR3 is TGTGCCAGCAGCCTGGGGGCCCCTTTCACAGTTGTGAACACTGAAGCTTTCTTT. It translates to CASSLGAPFTVVNTEAFF.

V and J are TRBV18 and TRBJ1-1; 7 bases match TRBD1. Germline CDR1 is KGHSH and CDR2 is LQKENI. J was trimmed by 0 bases and V by 3 bases; bases with no gene match: 4. The CDR3 sequence is 15 residues long. DNA for the CDR3: TGTGCCAGCTCACCGGAGGGGGCCATGAACACTGAAGCTTTCTTT. This encodes CASSPEGAMNTEAFF.

This clone was observed a single time. The rearrangement joins TRBV30 to TRBJ1-6; D is undetermined. V lost 0 bases, J lost 1 base, and 7 bases lay in between. CDR1 is GTSNPN and CDR2 is SVGIG in the germline V gene (reference sequence). This CDR3 spans 15 amino acids. CDR3 protein: CAWSVQGSYNSPLHF. Here the CDR3 DNA reads TGTGCCTGGAGTGTACAAGGATCCTATAATTCACCCCTCCACTTT.

The J gene is TRBJ2-7, the V gene TRBV29-1; the D is unclear. V lost 3 bases, J lost 3 bases, and 6 bases lay in between. Germline V CDR1 and CDR2: SQVTM, ANQGSEA. The CDR3 runs 11 residues. CDR3 coding DNA: TGCAGCGTTGAGTCTGACTACGAGCAGTACTTC. It yields the protein CSVESDYEQYF.

This chain links TRBV29-1 with TRBJ2-7; 8 bases line up with TRBD1. J was trimmed by 7 bases and V by 7 bases; bases with no gene match: 6. The germline gives CDR1 SQVTM, CDR2 ANQGSEA. This CDR3 has 11 residues. The CDR3 loop is CSGGQGEEQYF. CDR3 nucleotides: TGCAGCGGCGGACAGGGAGAGGAGCAGTACTTC.

The V call is TRBV4-1, the J call TRBJ2-1; 8 nucleotides align to TRBD1. The CDR3 is 15 amino acids. Per germline, CDR1 MGHRA and CDR2 YSYEKL. V trimming: 4 bases; J trimming: 1 base; junction bases outside the gene matches: 3. The CDR3 nucleotides read TGCGCCAGCAGCCCCGGGACAGGATCCTACAATGAGCAGTTCTTC. Protein: CASSPGTGSYNEQFF.

V usage is TRBV6-1 and J usage is TRBJ2-7; D perhaps matches TRBD1 (5 bases). This CDR3 has 14 amino acids. V shed 6 bases and J shed 0 bases, with 12 bases lying between them. Germline V lookup: CDR1 MNHNS, CDR2 SASEGT. The CDR3 nucleotides read TGTGCCAGCAGCCAAAGGGGTAGCTCCTACGAGCAGTACTTC. It specifies CASSQRGSSYEQYF.

The chain uses TRBV6-5 and TRBJ2-1; TRBD1 agrees at 8 bases. CDR1 and CDR2 (germline): MNHEY, SVGAGI. V shed 0 bases and J 8 bases; nucleotides not matched to a gene: 6. CDR3 length: 15 residues. CDR3 protein: CASSYSNRGSDEQFF. The CDR3 coding sequence is TGTGCCAGCAGTTACTCGAACAGGGGGAGCGATGAGCAGTTCTTC.

The V gene is TRBV15, the J gene TRBJ1-4, with D tentatively TRBD1 (6 bases). V dropped 8 bases and J dropped 4 bases, with 11 bases sitting between them. Germline values: CDR1 LNHNV, CDR2 YYDKDF (reference sequence). CDR3 size: 13 residues. Here the CDR3 DNA reads TGTGCCACCCATACAGGGTTTAATGAAAAACTGTTTTTT. This encodes CATHTGFNEKLFF.

V and J are TRBV5-8 and TRBJ1-6; perhaps TRBD1 as D (6 bases). The V gene's germline CDR1 is SGHTS and CDR2 YDEGEE. The germline V and J ends were trimmed by 3 bases and 6 bases, with 10 bases remaining between them. The length of the CDR3 is 14 residues. The CDR3 sequence is CASSSRGSNSPLHF. CDR3 nucleotides: TGTGCCAGCAGCTCCAGGGGTTCTAATTCACCCCTCCACTTT.

This clone was counted once. The rearrangement uses TRBV29-1 and TRBJ1-1, with D possibly TRBD1 on 6 matching bases. The CDR3 is 14 amino acids. Per the germline V gene, CDR1 is SQVTM and CDR2 is ANQGSEA. V was pared by 5 bases and J by 1 base, with 14 bases between. The CDR3 reads CSVTTGKSNTEAFF. Written as DNA, the CDR3 is TGCAGCGTTACAACAGGGAAATCGAACACTGAAGCTTTCTTT.

V is TRBV2 and J is TRBJ2-7; 9 positions agree with TRBD1. The CDR3 has 15 residues. The J segment lost 2 bases and the V segment lost 5 bases, leaving 7 bases of the junction unmatched. CDR1 is SNHLY, CDR2 FYNNEI, per germline. CDR3 in amino acids: CASSWAGQGTYEQYF. CDR3 nucleotide sequence: TGTGCCAGCAGTTGGGCCGGACAGGGGACCTACGAGCAGTACTTC.

The chain is built from TRBV19 and TRBJ2-7; the D call may be TRBD1 or TRBD2 (5 bases each). Trimming pared 1 base from V and 5 bases from J, leaving 9 bases between. The CDR3 loop spans 13 amino acids. The germline CDR1 and CDR2 sequences are LNHDA and SQIVND (reference sequence). The CDR3 DNA follows: TGTGCCAGTAGTATAGTGCGAGGGGACGAGCAGTACTTC. Translating it yields CASSIVRGDEQYF.

In DNA form, the CDR3 reads TGCGCCAGCAGCCAGCCGCGGCAGGGGGGGGAAAAACTGTTTTTT. Residues: CASSQPRQGGEKLFF. The genes are TRBV4-1 and TRBJ1-4, with 7 bases matching TRBD1. With V trimmed by 3 bases and J by 8 bases, 9 bases remained unmatched. The germline V gene has CDR1 MGHRA and CDR2 YSYEKL. CDR3 length: 15 amino acids.

The chain combines TRBV5-1 with TRBJ1-3; D is ambiguous. The germline gives CDR1 SGHRS, CDR2 YFSETQ. The CDR3 loop spans 15 amino acids. The V end lost 7 bases, the J end lost 0 bases, and 14 bases lay between the germline ends. The CDR3 nucleotides are TGCGCCAGCGGATATGACTCTCGCTCTGGAAACACCATATATTTT. It encodes CASGYDSRSGNTIYF.

V gene TRBV5-1 combines with J gene TRBJ1-2; D possibly corresponds to TRBD1 (5 bases). V lost 4 bases and J 8 bases, leaving 24 bases between the germline ends. Germline CDR1 SGHRS, CDR2 YFSETQ. CDR3 length equals 16 residues. The CDR3 spells CASSPIKGRDLVGYTF. The CDR3 nucleotides read TGCGCCAGCAGCCCGATTAAGGGCAGGGACCTCGTAGGCTACACCTTC.